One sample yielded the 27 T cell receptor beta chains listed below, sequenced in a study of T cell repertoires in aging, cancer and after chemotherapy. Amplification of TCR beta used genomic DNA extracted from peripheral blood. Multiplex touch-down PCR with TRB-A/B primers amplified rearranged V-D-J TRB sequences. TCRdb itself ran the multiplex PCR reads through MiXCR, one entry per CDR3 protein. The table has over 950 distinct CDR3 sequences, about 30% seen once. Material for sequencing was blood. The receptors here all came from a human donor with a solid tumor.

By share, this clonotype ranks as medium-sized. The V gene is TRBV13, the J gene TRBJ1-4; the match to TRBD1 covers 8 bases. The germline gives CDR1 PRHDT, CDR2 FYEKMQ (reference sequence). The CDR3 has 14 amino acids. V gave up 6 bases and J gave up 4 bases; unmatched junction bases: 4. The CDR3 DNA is TGTGCCAGCAGGCACAGGGGGAGTAATGAAAAACTGTTTTTT. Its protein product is CASRHRGSNEKLFF.

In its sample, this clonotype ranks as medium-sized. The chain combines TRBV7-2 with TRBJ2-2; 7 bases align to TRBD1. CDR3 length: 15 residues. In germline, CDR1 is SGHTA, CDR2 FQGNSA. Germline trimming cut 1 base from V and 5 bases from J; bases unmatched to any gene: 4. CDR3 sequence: CASSLGDRVTGELFF. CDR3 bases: TGTGCCAGCAGCTTAGGAGACAGGGTAACCGGGGAGCTGTTTTTT.

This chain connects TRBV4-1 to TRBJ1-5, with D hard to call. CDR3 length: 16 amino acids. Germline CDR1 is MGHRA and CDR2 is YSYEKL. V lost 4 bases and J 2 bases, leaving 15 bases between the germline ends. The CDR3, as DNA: TGCGCCAGCAGCCTACGGGCGCTAACCGGCAATCAGCCCCAGCATTTT. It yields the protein CASSLRALTGNQPQHF.

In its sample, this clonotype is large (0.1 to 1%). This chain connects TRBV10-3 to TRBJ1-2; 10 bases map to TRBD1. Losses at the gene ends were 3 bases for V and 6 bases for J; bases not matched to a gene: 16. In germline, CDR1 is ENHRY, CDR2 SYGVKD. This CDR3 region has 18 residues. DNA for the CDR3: TGTGCCATCAGTGACCCCCGTGAGGGCGACAGGGGGCTAGATGGCTACACCTTC. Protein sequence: CAISDPREGDRGLDGYTF.

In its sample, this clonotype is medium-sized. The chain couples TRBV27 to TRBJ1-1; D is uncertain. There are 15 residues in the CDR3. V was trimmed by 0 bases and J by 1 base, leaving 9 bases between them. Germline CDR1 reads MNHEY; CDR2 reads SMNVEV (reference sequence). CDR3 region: CASSLSPVRNTEAFF. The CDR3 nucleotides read TGTGCCAGCAGTTTATCGCCAGTCAGGAACACTGAAGCTTTCTTT.

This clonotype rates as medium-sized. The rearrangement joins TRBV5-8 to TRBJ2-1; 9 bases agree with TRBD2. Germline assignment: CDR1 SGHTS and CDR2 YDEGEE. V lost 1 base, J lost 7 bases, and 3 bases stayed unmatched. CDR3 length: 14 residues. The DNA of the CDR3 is TGTGCCAGCAGCTTGTATAGCGGGGGAAATGAGCAGTTCTTC. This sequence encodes CASSLYSGGNEQFF. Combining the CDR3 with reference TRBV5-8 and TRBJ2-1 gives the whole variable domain EAGVTQSPTHLIKTRGQQATLRCSPISGHTSVYWYQQALGLGLQFLLWYDEGEERNRGNFPPRFSGRQFPNYSSELNVNALELEDSALYLCASSLYSGGNEQFFGPGTRLTVL.

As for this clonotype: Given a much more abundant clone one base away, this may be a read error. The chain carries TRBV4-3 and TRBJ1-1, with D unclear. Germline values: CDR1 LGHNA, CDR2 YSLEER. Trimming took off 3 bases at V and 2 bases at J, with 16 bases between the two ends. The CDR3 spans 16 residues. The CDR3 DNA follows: TGCGCCAGCAGCCAGCGTATGGCGGACTGTAACACTGAAGCTTTCTTT. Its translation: CASSQRMADCNTEAFF.

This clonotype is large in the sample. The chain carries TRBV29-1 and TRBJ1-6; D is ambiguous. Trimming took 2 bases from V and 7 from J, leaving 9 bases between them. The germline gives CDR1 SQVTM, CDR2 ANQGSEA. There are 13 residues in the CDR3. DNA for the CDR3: TGCAGCGTTGAAAGAGGAGAAAATTCACCCCTCCACTTT. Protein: CSVERGENSPLHF.

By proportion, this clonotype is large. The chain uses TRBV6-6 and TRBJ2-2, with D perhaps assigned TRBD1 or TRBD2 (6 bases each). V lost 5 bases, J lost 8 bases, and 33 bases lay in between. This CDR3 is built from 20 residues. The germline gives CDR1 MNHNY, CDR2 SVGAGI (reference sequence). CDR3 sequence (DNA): TGTGCCAGCAGTGCCGTAGGAGCCGGGACAACCGGACGGGGGTCGGGGGAGCTGTTTTTT. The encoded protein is CASSAVGAGTTGRGSGELFF.

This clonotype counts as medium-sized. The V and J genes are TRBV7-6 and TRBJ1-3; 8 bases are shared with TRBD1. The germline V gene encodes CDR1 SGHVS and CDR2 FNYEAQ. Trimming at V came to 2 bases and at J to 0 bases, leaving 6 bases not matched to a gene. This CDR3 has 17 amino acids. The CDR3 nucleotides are TGTGCCAGCAGCTTATTCGGGACAGGAATCTCTGGAAACACCATATATTTT. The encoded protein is CASSLFGTGISGNTIYF. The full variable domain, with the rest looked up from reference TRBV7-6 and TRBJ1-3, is GAGVSQSPRYKVTKRGQDVALRCDPISGHVSLYWYRQALGQGPEFLTYFNYEAQQDKSGLPNDRFSAERPEGSISTLTIQRTEQRDSAMYRCASSLFGTGISGNTIYFGEGSWLTVV.

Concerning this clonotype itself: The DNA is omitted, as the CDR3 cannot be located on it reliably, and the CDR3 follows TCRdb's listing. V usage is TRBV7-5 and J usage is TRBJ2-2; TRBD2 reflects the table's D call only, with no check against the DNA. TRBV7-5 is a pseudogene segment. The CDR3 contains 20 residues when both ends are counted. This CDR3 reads CISVPEARRAILAATGELFF.

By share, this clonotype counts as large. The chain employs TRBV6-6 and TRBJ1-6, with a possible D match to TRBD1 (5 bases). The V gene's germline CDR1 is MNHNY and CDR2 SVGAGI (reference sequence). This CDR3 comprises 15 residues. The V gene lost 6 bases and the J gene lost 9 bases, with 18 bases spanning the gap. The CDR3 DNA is TGTGCCAGCAGATTGGACACCAAAAGGTCTTCACCCCTCCACTTT. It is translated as CASRLDTKRSSPLHF.

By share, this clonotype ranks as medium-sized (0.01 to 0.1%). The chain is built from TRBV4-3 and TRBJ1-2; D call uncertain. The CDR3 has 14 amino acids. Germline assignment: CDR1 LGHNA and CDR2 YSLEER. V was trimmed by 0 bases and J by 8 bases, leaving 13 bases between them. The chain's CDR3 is CASSQEGRGSGYTF. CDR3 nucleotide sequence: TGCGCCAGCAGCCAAGAGGGAAGAGGATCAGGCTACACCTTC.

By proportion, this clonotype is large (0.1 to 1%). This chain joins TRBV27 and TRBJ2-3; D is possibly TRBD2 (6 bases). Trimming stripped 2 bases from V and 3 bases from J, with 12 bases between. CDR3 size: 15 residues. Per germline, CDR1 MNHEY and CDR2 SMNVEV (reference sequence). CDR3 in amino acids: CASSLARGRTDTQYF. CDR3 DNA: TGTGCCAGCAGTTTAGCCCGGGGGAGGACAGATACGCAGTATTTT.

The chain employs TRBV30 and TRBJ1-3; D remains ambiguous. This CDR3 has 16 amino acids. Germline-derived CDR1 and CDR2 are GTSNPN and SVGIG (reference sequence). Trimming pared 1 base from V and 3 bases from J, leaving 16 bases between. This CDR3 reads CAWSDKRKGNGNTIYF. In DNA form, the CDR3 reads TGTGCCTGGAGTGACAAAAGGAAAGGGAATGGAAACACCATATATTTT.

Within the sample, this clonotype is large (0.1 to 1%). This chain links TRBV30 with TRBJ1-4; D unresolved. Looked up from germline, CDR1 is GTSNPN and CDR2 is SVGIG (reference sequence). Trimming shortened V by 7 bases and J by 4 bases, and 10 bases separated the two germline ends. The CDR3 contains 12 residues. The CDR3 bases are TGTGCCTCCGGGCGGAATAATGAAAAACTGTTTTTT. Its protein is CASGRNNEKLFF.

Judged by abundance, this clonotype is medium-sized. The CDR3 DNA reads as TGCGCCAGCAGCCAAGATGAAAGTACCGGGGAGCTGTTTTTT. The encoded protein is CASSQDESTGELFF. The chain links TRBV4-3 to TRBJ2-2; D call uncertain. The germline gives CDR1 LGHNA, CDR2 YSLEER. The ends were cut back, 0 bases at V and 5 bases at J, with 7 bases in the middle. The CDR3 is 14 residues long.

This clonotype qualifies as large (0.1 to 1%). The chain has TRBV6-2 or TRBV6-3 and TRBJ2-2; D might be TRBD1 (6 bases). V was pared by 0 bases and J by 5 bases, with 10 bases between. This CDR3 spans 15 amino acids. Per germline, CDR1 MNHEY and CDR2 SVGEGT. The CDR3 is CASSYSVDRTGELFF. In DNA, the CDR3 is TGTGCCAGCAGTTACTCGGTAGACAGGACCGGGGAGCTGTTTTTT.

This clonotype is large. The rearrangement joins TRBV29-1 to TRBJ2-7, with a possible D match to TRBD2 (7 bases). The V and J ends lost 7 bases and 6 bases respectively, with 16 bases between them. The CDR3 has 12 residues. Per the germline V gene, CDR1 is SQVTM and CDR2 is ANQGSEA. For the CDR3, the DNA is TGCAGCGCCGTGAGGGGGGGCGGCGAGCAGTACTTC. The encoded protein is CSAVRGGGEQYF.

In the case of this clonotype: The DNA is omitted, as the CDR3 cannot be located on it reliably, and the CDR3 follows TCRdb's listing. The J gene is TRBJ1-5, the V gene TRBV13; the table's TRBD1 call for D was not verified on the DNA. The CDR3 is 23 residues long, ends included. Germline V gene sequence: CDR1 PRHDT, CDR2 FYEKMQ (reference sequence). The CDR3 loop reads CASSLAGGDLRAVLRAGHQPQHF.

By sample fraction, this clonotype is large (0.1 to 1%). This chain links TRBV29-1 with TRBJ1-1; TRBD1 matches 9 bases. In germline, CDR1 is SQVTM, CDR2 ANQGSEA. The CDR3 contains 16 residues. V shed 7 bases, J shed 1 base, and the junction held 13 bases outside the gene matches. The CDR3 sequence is CSAFRAPGQGNTEAFF. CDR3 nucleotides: TGCAGCGCCTTTAGGGCACCGGGACAGGGGAACACTGAAGCTTTCTTT.

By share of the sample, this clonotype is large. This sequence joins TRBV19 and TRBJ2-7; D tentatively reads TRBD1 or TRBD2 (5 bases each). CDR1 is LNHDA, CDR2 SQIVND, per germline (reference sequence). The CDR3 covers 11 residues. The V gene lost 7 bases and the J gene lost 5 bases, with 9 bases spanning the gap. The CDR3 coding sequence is TGTGCCAGTAAGAGGGGCCACGAGCAGTACTTC. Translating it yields CASKRGHEQYF. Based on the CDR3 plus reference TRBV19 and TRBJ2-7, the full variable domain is DGGITQSPKYLFRKEGQNVTLSCEQNLNHDAMYWYRQDPGQGLRLIYYSQIVNDFQKGDIAEGYSVSREKKESFPLTVTSAQKNPTAFYLCASKRGHEQYFGPGTRLTVT.

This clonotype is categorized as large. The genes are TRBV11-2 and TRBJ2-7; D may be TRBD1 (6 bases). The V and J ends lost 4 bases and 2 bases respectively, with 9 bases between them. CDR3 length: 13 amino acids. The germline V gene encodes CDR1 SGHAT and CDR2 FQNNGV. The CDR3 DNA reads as TGTGCCAGCAGCTGGTCAGGGGCCTACGAGCAGTACTTC. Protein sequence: CASSWSGAYEQYF.

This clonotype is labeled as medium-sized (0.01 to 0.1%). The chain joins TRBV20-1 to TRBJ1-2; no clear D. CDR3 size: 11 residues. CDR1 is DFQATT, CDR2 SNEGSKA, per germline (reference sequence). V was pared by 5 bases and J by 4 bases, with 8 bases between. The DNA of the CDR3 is TGCAGTGCTGTTCACTCCTATGGCTACACCTTC. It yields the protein CSAVHSYGYTF.

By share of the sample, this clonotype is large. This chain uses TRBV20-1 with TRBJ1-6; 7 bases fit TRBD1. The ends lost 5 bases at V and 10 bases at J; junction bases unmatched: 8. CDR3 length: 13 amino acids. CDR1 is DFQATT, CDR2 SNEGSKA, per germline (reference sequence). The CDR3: CSARAGGQSPLHF. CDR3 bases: TGCAGTGCTCGGGCAGGGGGTCAATCACCCCTCCACTTT.

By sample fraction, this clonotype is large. The CDR3 spells CSASPAGTPDTQYF. The CDR3 region has the DNA TGCAGCGCCTCCCCGGCAGGGACTCCAGATACGCAGTATTTT. The chain carries TRBV29-1 and TRBJ2-3; D possibly corresponds to TRBD2 (6 bases). V dropped 7 bases and J dropped 4 bases, with 18 bases sitting between them. The length of the CDR3 is 14 residues. The germline gives CDR1 SQVTM, CDR2 ANQGSEA.

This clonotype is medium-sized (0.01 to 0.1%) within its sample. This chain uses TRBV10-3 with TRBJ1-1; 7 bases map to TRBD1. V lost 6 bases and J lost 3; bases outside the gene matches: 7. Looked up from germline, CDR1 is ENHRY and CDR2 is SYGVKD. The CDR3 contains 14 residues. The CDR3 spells CAISTTGVDTEAFF. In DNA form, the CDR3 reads TGTGCCATCAGCACAACAGGGGTTGACACTGAAGCTTTCTTT.